This T cell receptor (beta chain) was found in a study of beta chain features in type 1 diabetes. V lost 6 bases and J lost 6; bases outside the gene matches: 4. The CDR3 is 12 amino acids. CDR1 and CDR2 (germline): MNHNY, SVGAGI (reference sequence). The authors reverse transcribed all of the isolated RNA, so sequencing captured expressed TCRB transcripts. Clones were sequenced by immunoSEQ multiplex PCR, and TCRdb holds only the in-frame ones, with some missing. The sample has over 150,000 clones, about 7.9% seen once. Regarding this clone: The antigen remains unidentified.

Regarding the study as a whole: All four CD4+ subsets from Type 1 diabetes patients carried moderately but significantly shorter TCRB CDR3s.

Every single donor gave one heparinised blood draw, and these averaged about 116 mL. Stem cell-like memory, regulatory, central memory and naive CD4+ cells were sorted via CD45RO/CCR7/CD25/CD127/CD95/CD27. The source material was central memory CD4+ T cells from blood. The receptor was derived from a young man with type 1 diabetes. The chain has TRBV6-6 and TRBJ2-7; 8 nucleotides align to TRBD1. The CDR3: CASSGQGGEQYF. The CDR3, as DNA: TGTGCCAGCAGCGGACAGGGCGGCGAGCAGTACTTC.